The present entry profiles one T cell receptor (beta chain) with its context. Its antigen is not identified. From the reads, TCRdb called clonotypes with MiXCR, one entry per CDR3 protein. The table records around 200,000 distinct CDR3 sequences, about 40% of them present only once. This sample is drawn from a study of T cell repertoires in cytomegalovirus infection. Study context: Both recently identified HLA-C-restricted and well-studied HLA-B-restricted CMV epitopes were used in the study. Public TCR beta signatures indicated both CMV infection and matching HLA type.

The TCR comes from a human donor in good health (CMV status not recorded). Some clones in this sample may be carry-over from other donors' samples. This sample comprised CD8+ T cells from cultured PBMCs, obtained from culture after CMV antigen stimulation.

The CDR3 DNA reads as TGTGCCAGCAGCTTAATTTGGGGCCATAGCACAGATACGCAGTATTTT. This codes for CASSLIWGHSTDTQYF. The V and J genes are TRBV7-6 and TRBJ2-3; tentatively, D is TRBD1 (5 bases). The germline CDR1 and CDR2 sequences are SGHVS and FNYEAQ. CDR3 size: 16 residues. V lost 2 bases, J lost 0 bases, and 12 bases lay in between.